This T cell receptor (beta chain) was found in a study of cytomegalovirus exposure and HLA in healthy donors. The study drew the donors from its roughly 130-subject validation cohort, separate from the approximately 700-subject first cohort. Clones were sequenced by immunoSEQ multiplex PCR, and TCRdb holds only the in-frame ones, with some missing. This table has around 100,000 clones, about 95% appearing once. This CDR3 spans 14 amino acids. Germline values: CDR1 MNHEY, CDR2 SVGAGI. The ends lost 7 bases at V and 5 bases at J; junction bases unmatched: 8. Concerning this clone: The antigen remains unidentified.

Overall study results and limits: For most TCR sequences rarity was the rule, although some public TCRs occurred in many donors. Subsequent analysis revealed that first-cohort TCR clusters tended to co-occur in the roughly 120 validation repertoires.

Sequencing used PBMCs. This sequence originates from a woman between 18 and 29 years old in good health and CMV-seronegative. This rearrangement joins TRBV6-5 to TRBJ2-5; 9 bases are a match to TRBD2. CDR3 coding DNA: TGTGCCAGCACTGAAGGGACTAGCCCCGAGACCCAGTACTTC. Its translation: CASTEGTSPETQYF.